Included here is one T cell receptor (beta chain) sequence, with context. Its antigen is still unknown. The data originate from a study of T cells after yellow fever vaccination. TCRdb reprocessed the 5' RACE reads with MiXCR, giving one entry per CDR3 protein. The table records 500,000 to 700,000 distinct CDR3 sequences, roughly 21% of them present only once. Study-wide points: At 95% to 98% for CD4 and approximately 88% for CD8, most primary-vaccination clones showed up again after the booster.

CDR1 is SQVTM, CDR2 ANQGSEA, per germline. The CDR3 length is 15 residues. V was clipped by 1 base and J by 1 base; unmatched bases: 5. This sequence joins TRBV29-1 and TRBJ2-3; 7 bases are a match to TRBD2. The receptor comes from a man between 25 and 39 years old who received the YFV17D yellow fever vaccine. Sample: PBMCs, taken 15 days after the yellow fever booster vaccination. The CDR3: CSVEVAGDGTDTQYF. CDR3 DNA: TGCAGCGTTGAAGTTGCGGGAGATGGCACAGATACGCAGTATTTT.